Given below is one TCR beta chain in context. This clone was detected only once. No antigen is known for it. The input lacks base qualities; no much larger clone sits a single base away. The data are from a study of blood T cell repertoires in COVID-19 (dated by TCRdb to about 2020). Broadly, across the study: Collaborator samples came from the United States, Italy and Spain and covered acute and convalescent phases of COVID-19. The prospective study material was composed of cDNA or gDNA derived from T cells, B-cell-depleted T cells, or PBMCs. The dataset comprised deeply sampled blood TCRbeta repertoires from subjects exposed to, actively infected with, or recovered from COVID-19. The repertoires were made available in a free public database intended to serve as a resource for research on the immune response to SARS-CoV-2. Samples came from the ongoing ImmuneRACE study (first 160 participants) plus 1,254 subjects from 6 global collaborators. Nearly every sample came with metadata listing a de-identified subject ID, COVID-19 status, age in years and sex. Where available, HLA class I and class II types were taken from metadata supplied by the sample provider and were not determined by assay-based typing.

Each collaborating institution followed its own protocols to collect whole blood in K2EDTA tubes. For TCRbeta analysis, collaborators shipped samples in one of three forms: frozen whole blood, isolated PBMCs, or DNA extracted from either of those sample types. Broad study findings and their caveats: Clinical and demographic metadata were provided uncurated, with the amount varying by source and participant.

TCRbeta CDR3 regions were amplified from genomic DNA using the immunoSEQ Assay, a bias-controlled multiplex PCR. The original pipeline was this. The number of nucleated cells in each sample was estimated by amplification of reference gene primers within the assay. To quantify the absolute abundance of each unique TCRbeta CDR3 rearrangement, sequence reads were collapsed and filtered. For each sample, productive Simpson clonality was calculated by taking the square root of Simpson's diversity index across productive rearrangements. TCRdb limited this immuneACCESS table to in-frame rearrangements with V and J called. A share of clones is missing; checked studies link under half to unresolved V genes, and the rest is unexplained. V and J calls and clone size are given by that table; D and trimming were obtained from the DNA. This sample lists about 250,000 clones; 80% to 90% were detected once. The ten largest clones add up to 8.6% of the sample.

This sequence originates from a man aged 40-49 years with active or convalescent COVID-19. The sample was peripheral blood.

The CDR3 has the sequence CASSIARGDTQYF. The DNA sequence is as follows: TGTGCCAGTAGTATAGCCAGGGGGGATACGCAGTATTTT. The sequence joins TRBV19 to TRBJ2-3; 7 central bases correspond to TRBD1. Compared with germline, V lacks 1 base and J lacks 6 bases; bases without a gene match: 1. From the germline V gene (reference sequence), CDR1 is LNHDA and CDR2 is SQIVND. Including the terminal cysteine and phenylalanine, the CDR3 comprises 13 residues. CDR3 DNA only is kept here, 39 bases in frame from base 1.